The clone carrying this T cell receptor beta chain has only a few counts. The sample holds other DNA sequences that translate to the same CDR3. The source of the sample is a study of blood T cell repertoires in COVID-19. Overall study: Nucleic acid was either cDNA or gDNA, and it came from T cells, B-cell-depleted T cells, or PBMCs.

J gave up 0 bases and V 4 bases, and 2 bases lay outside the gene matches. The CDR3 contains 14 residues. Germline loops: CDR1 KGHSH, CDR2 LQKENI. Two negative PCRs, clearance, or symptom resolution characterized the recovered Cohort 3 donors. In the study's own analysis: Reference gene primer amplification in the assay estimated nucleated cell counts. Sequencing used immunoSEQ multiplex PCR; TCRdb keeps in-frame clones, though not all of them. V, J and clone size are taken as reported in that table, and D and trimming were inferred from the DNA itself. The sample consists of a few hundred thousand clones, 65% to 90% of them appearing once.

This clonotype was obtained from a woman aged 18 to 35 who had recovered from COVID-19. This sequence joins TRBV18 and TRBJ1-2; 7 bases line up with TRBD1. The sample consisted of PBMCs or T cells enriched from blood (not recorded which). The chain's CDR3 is CASSRDRANYGYTF. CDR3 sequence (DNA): TGTGCCAGCTCACGTGACAGGGCTAACTATGGCTACACCTTC.